The entry that follows covers one T cell receptor beta chain sequence. Germline V gene data show CDR1 as SEHNR and CDR2 as FQNEAQ (reference sequence). The CDR3 is 17 amino acids. With V trimmed by 5 bases and J by 7 bases, 15 bases remained unmatched. The data were taken from a study of shared T cell receptors in the human thymus. The data were produced by immunoSEQ multiplex PCR, yet TCRdb's version contains in-frame clones alone and is incomplete. This table has approximately 490,000 clones, approximately 80% appearing once. These sequences were also reported in another study, on human thymus T cells. This second study notes: The donors were infants in Finland with congenital heart defects, otherwise immunologically healthy. Resections removed during corrective heart surgery provided the thymus tissue used. Thymic and blood repertoires appeared to carry a bias in their V and J gene usage. A high degree of thymic repertoire overlap among unrelated individuals was reported in related research.

This TCR was recovered from a boy in the first two years of life with a congenital heart defect. Material for sequencing was thymocytes. This chain uses TRBV7-9 with TRBJ2-7; 12 nucleotides line up with TRBD2. The DNA for the CDR3 is TGTGCCAGCAGCCCCCCCCAATCGGGACTAGCGGGCTTAGAGCAGTACTTC. This translates into CASSPPQSGLAGLEQYF.